The 2 T cell receptor beta chains below were found in one sample sequenced in a study of T cell responses to AZD1222 COVID-19 vaccine (dated by TCRdb to the early 2020s). The meaning of the sample's time point label: baseline before first vaccination. The protocol used for the library was the immunoSEQ multiplex PCR assay. This immuneACCESS table, as held by TCRdb, lists in-frame sequences with V and J called but not all clones. Of the missing ones, under half trace to an unresolved V gene in checked studies; the others have no known cause. The sample has 60,000 to 75,000 clones on record, approximately 83% of them singletons. Of the sample, approximately 18% falls within the top ten clones. The sample consisted of peripheral blood, taken on day 0 of AZD1222 vaccination. Source of these receptors: an adult in good health.

V is TRBV15 and J is TRBJ2-3; 13 bases are a match to TRBD2. The V segment lost 5 bases and the J segment 8 bases; nucleotides outside the gene matches: 10. CDR3 length: 16 residues. Looked up from germline, CDR1 is LNHNV and CDR2 is YYDKDF (reference sequence). This chain's CDR3 is CATSGGPGLAGTTQYF. CDR3 coding DNA: TGTGCCACCAGCGGGGGACCGGGACTAGCGGGGACTACGCAGTATTTT.

This clone was counted between two and nine times. V gene TRBV21-1 combines with J gene TRBJ1-2. TRBV21-1 is designated a pseudogene. The CDR3 is 10 amino acids. CDR3 protein: CASHRYGYTF. For the CDR3, the DNA is TGTGCCAGCCATCGGTATGGCTACACCTTC.